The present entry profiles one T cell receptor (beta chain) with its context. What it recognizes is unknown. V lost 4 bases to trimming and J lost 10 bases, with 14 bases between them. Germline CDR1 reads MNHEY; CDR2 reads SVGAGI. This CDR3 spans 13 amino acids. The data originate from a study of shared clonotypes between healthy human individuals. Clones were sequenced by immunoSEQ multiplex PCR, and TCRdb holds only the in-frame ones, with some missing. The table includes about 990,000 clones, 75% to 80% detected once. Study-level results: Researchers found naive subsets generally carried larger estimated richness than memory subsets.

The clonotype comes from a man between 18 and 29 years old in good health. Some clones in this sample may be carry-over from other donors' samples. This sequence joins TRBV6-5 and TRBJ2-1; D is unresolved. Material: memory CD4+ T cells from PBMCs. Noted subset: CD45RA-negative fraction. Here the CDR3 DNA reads TGTGCCAGCAGTTTCTCCTTGGTGCAGGAGCAGTTCTTC. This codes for CASSFSLVQEQFF.